This TCR beta chain was sequenced during a study of T cells expressing NK-cell markers. Across the whole study: Sorted CD3+CD56-NKG2C+, CD3+CD56+NKG2C+ and CD3+CD56+NKG2C- T cells supplied the TCR beta repertoires.

As concerns this clonotype: Its antigen is currently unknown.

The CDR3 loop spans 20 amino acids. Looked up from germline, CDR1 is SGHNT and CDR2 is YENEEA. Study outcomes and limitations: A few of the donors also had these clonotypes leading their CD3+CD56-NKG2C+ fraction. NKG2C+ dominant clonotypes from roughly 6 donors made up about 1.0-8% of CD8+ T cells.

TCRdb reanalyzed the 5' RACE reads, giving one entry per CDR3 protein sequence and no DNA. This sample's table has 150,000 to 180,000 distinct CDR3 sequences. This sequence was found in a woman aged 45 to 65 in good health. This rearrangement joins TRBV11-3 to TRBJ2-3; the TCRdb D gene call, TRBD2, has no DNA to confirm it. Sequenced material: blood T cells: a sorted CD56 or NKG2C T cell subset, CD4+ or CD8+ T cells, or bulk PBMC T cells (not recorded which). CDR3 in amino acids: CASSLDTPGDSPSVTDTQYF.